The rows below give T cell receptor beta chains drawn from one sample of a study of somatic mutations in cytotoxic T cells in rheumatoid arthritis. The data were produced by immunoSEQ multiplex PCR, yet TCRdb's version contains in-frame clones alone and is incomplete. The sample includes about 12,000 clones, roughly four fifths of them seen just once. Source material: CD8+ T cells sorted from blood. These receptors all stem from a woman aged 60 to 75 in good health. Both conserved end residues are part of each CDR3. D genes are given only for firm matches. Clone size is stated in some rows and not others, as once, few, many or a class when expanded.

j_gene: TRBJ2-1; d_gene: TRBD2; v_gene: TRBV7-6; abundance: -; CDR3nt: TGTGCCAGCAGCTTAGTCATTGCCCTAGCGGGGGGGAACAATGAGCAGTTCTTC; CDR3aa: CASSLVIALAGGNNEQFF
j_gene: TRBJ2-5; d_gene: -; v_gene: TRBV5-1; abundance: -; CDR3nt: TGCGCCAGCAGCAAGGGGGGGCCGGTCGTTTCAGTGGAAGAGACCCAGTACTTC; CDR3aa: CASSKGGPVVSVEETQYF
j_gene: TRBJ2-5; d_gene: -; v_gene: TRBV28; abundance: -; CDR3nt: TGTGCCAGCAGCCGAAAGGGAGGCCCGCAAGAGACCCAGTACTTC; CDR3aa: CASSRKGGPQETQYF
j_gene: TRBJ2-3; d_gene: TRBD2; v_gene: TRBV4-1; abundance: -; CDR3nt: TGCGCCAGCAGCCAAGAAGAGTGGGGGGGGACAGATACGCAGTATTTT; CDR3aa: CASSQEEWGGTDTQYF
j_gene: TRBJ1-4; d_gene: TRBD1; v_gene: TRBV28; abundance: -; CDR3nt: TGTGCCAGCAGCTCCCAGGGGGCTAATGAAAAACTGTTTTTT; CDR3aa: CASSSQGANEKLFF
j_gene: TRBJ2-3; d_gene: -; v_gene: TRBV27; abundance: -; CDR3nt: TGTGCCAGCAGTTTGCGGGGCCTAGGGAGCACAGATACGCAGTATTTT; CDR3aa: CASSLRGLGSTDTQYF
j_gene: TRBJ2-5; d_gene: TRBD1; v_gene: TRBV4-1; abundance: -; CDR3nt: TGCGCCACTAAGGGGGCCCAAGAGACCCAGTACTTC; CDR3aa: CATKGAQETQYF
j_gene: TRBJ2-3; d_gene: TRBD2; v_gene: TRBV9; abundance: -; CDR3nt: TGTGCCAGCAATCTAGCGGGGGCTAGCACAGATACGCAGTATTTT; CDR3aa: CASNLAGASTDTQYF
j_gene: TRBJ2-7; d_gene: TRBD1; v_gene: TRBV7-6; abundance: -; CDR3nt: TGTGCCAGCAGCCTAGGCCGGGACAGGGGGTACGAGCAGTACTTC; CDR3aa: CASSLGRDRGYEQYF
j_gene: TRBJ2-7; d_gene: TRBD1; v_gene: TRBV6-5; abundance: few; CDR3nt: TGTGCCAGCAGTTTAGGGACAGGGGGCCCCTACGAGCAGTACTTC; CDR3aa: CASSLGTGGPYEQYF
j_gene: TRBJ2-6; d_gene: -; v_gene: TRBV2; abundance: -; CDR3nt: TGTGCCAGCATGGGGGCGCTAAAGGCTGGGGCCAACGTCCTGACTTTC; CDR3aa: CASMGALKAGANVLTF
j_gene: TRBJ2-2; d_gene: TRBD2; v_gene: TRBV7-9; abundance: -; CDR3nt: TGTGCCAGCAGCTCGGGGACTAGCGGGGCGAACACCGGGGAGCTGTTTTTT; CDR3aa: CASSSGTSGANTGELFF
j_gene: TRBJ2-1; d_gene: -; v_gene: TRBV7-9; abundance: -; CDR3nt: TGTGCCAGCAGCTTAGCACGCGATGAGCAGTTCTTC; CDR3aa: CASSLARDEQFF
j_gene: TRBJ1-1; d_gene: TRBD1; v_gene: TRBV7-8; abundance: -; CDR3nt: TGTGCCAGCAGCTTAGGAGGGGACAGGGAAGCTTTCTTT; CDR3aa: CASSLGGDREAFF
j_gene: TRBJ2-2; d_gene: TRBD2; v_gene: TRBV7-2; abundance: -; CDR3nt: TGTGCCAGCAGCCAGCCCGGGAGGACCGCTCGGGGGGAGCTGTTTTTT; CDR3aa: CASSQPGRTARGELFF
j_gene: TRBJ2-3; d_gene: TRBD2; v_gene: TRBV9; abundance: -; CDR3nt: TGTGCCAGCAGCGTAACTGTGGCTAGCGGGGGGACCAACCTATTGTCTAGCACAGATACGCAGTATTTT; CDR3aa: CASSVTVASGGTNLLSSTDTQYF
j_gene: TRBJ2-5; d_gene: -; v_gene: TRBV6-5; abundance: -; CDR3nt: TGTGCCAGCAGTTACGGGGCAGGGAGGCAAGAGACCCAGTACTTC; CDR3aa: CASSYGAGRQETQYF
j_gene: TRBJ1-5; d_gene: -; v_gene: TRBV27; abundance: -; CDR3nt: TGTGCCAGCAGTTTCGAGGTCAATCAGCCCCAGCATTTT; CDR3aa: CASSFEVNQPQHF
j_gene: TRBJ2-3; d_gene: TRBD2; v_gene: TRBV2; abundance: -; CDR3nt: TGTGCCAGCAGGCCCGGACTAGACGGAGATACGCAGTATTTT; CDR3aa: CASRPGLDGDTQYF
j_gene: TRBJ2-7; d_gene: -; v_gene: TRBV5-1; abundance: once; CDR3nt: TGCGCCAGCAGCTTGGATGGGACTCCCGTAAGCCCCTACGAGCAGTACTTC; CDR3aa: CASSLDGTPVSPYEQYF
j_gene: TRBJ2-1; d_gene: TRBD1; v_gene: TRBV7-8; abundance: -; CDR3nt: TGTGCCAGCAGTCTACTAACAGGGGTGAATGAGCAGTTCTTC; CDR3aa: CASSLLTGVNEQFF
j_gene: TRBJ1-2; d_gene: TRBD1; v_gene: TRBV9; abundance: -; CDR3nt: TGTGCCAGCAGCCCCGGGACAGGGATCGGTGGGTATGGCTACACCTTC; CDR3aa: CASSPGTGIGGYGYTF
j_gene: TRBJ1-2; d_gene: TRBD1; v_gene: TRBV4-1; abundance: -; CDR3nt: TGCGCCAGCAGCCAAGATCCCCAGGGGGTATTGGATGGCTACACCTTC; CDR3aa: CASSQDPQGVLDGYTF
j_gene: TRBJ1-6; d_gene: TRBD1; v_gene: TRBV18; abundance: -; CDR3nt: TGTGCCAGCTCACTATACGCCGGGACAGAAGATAATTCACCCCTCCACTTT; CDR3aa: CASSLYAGTEDNSPLHF
j_gene: TRBJ1-6; d_gene: TRBD1; v_gene: TRBV4-2; abundance: few; CDR3nt: TGTGCCAGCAGCTACGGACAGGGGGATTCACCCCTCCACTTT; CDR3aa: CASSYGQGDSPLHF
j_gene: TRBJ2-7; d_gene: TRBD1; v_gene: TRBV6-1; abundance: -; CDR3nt: TGTGCCAGCAGTGAACAGGAGACAGGGGGCTACGAGCAGTACTTC; CDR3aa: CASSEQETGGYEQYF
j_gene: TRBJ2-3; d_gene: TRBD2; v_gene: TRBV11-2; abundance: -; CDR3nt: TGTGCCAGCAGCTTCGGGCCCGGACTAGCCCGAAGGAATACGCAGTATTTT; CDR3aa: CASSFGPGLARRNTQYF
j_gene: TRBJ2-7; d_gene: -; v_gene: TRBV6-5; abundance: -; CDR3nt: TGTGCCAGCAGTTACTCGTCACTTTACGAGCAGTACTTC; CDR3aa: CASSYSSLYEQYF
j_gene: TRBJ2-1; d_gene: -; v_gene: TRBV27; abundance: once; CDR3nt: TGTGCCAGCAGTTGGGGGGGGCCCTACTCTTACAATGAGCAGTTCTTC; CDR3aa: CASSWGGPYSYNEQFF
j_gene: TRBJ2-1; d_gene: TRBD1; v_gene: TRBV29-1; abundance: -; CDR3nt: TGCAGCGGGAGACAGGGCGGCAATGAGCAGTTCTTC; CDR3aa: CSGRQGGNEQFF
j_gene: TRBJ1-6; d_gene: TRBD1; v_gene: TRBV6-1; abundance: -; CDR3nt: TGTGCCAGCAGTGAGTGGGACAGGCCTAATTCACCCCTCCACTTT; CDR3aa: CASSEWDRPNSPLHF
j_gene: TRBJ2-1; d_gene: TRBD1; v_gene: TRBV5-8; abundance: -; CDR3nt: TGTGCCAGCAGCTTAGGGACAGGGGTCGACAATGAGCAGTTCTTC; CDR3aa: CASSLGTGVDNEQFF
j_gene: TRBJ2-7; d_gene: TRBD1; v_gene: TRBV18; abundance: -; CDR3nt: TGTGCCAGCTCACCGGCAGGGGGCATCGAATCCTACGAGCAGTACTTC; CDR3aa: CASSPAGGIESYEQYF
j_gene: TRBJ2-3; d_gene: TRBD1; v_gene: TRBV6-1; abundance: -; CDR3nt: TGTGCCAGCCTGGCGGGACAGGGGGCTGCAGATACGCAGTATTTT; CDR3aa: CASLAGQGAADTQYF
j_gene: TRBJ1-6; d_gene: TRBD1; v_gene: TRBV16; abundance: -; CDR3nt: TGTGCCAGCAGCCAATCCCCCTGGGCAGGGGGAGATAATTCACCCCTCCACTTT; CDR3aa: CASSQSPWAGGDNSPLHF
j_gene: TRBJ1-5; d_gene: -; v_gene: TRBV19; abundance: -; CDR3nt: TGTGCCAGTAGTATATCGAGGGAGGTTGCTCAGCCCCAGCATTTT; CDR3aa: CASSISREVAQPQHF
j_gene: TRBJ2-2; d_gene: -; v_gene: TRBV7-9; abundance: -; CDR3nt: TGTGCCAGCAGCTTAGCTGCCAGGATTACTTTGGACACCGGGGAGCTGTTTTTT; CDR3aa: CASSLAARITLDTGELFF
j_gene: TRBJ1-6; d_gene: TRBD1; v_gene: TRBV5-6; abundance: -; CDR3nt: TGTGCCAGCAGCTTGGATGGTGGGACAGGGAATTCACCCCTCCACTTT; CDR3aa: CASSLDGGTGNSPLHF
j_gene: TRBJ2-5; d_gene: -; v_gene: TRBV6-5; abundance: -; CDR3nt: TGTGCCAGCAGGCGGCTACTCGGGAATGGGGAGACCCAGTACTTC; CDR3aa: CASRRLLGNGETQYF
j_gene: TRBJ2-1; d_gene: -; v_gene: TRBV28; abundance: once; CDR3nt: TGTGCCAGCAGGTCCAGCGGGCCCTTATCCTACAATGAGCAGTTCTTC; CDR3aa: CASRSSGPLSYNEQFF
j_gene: TRBJ1-2; d_gene: -; v_gene: TRBV21-1; abundance: -; CDR3nt: TGTGCCAGCAGCAAAGTGGGGCATTTTAACTATGGCTACACCTTC; CDR3aa: CASSKVGHFNYGYTF
j_gene: TRBJ2-2; d_gene: -; v_gene: TRBV6-5; abundance: -; CDR3nt: TGTGCCAGCAGTTACTCGCGACGGGGCACCGGGGAGCTGTTTTTT; CDR3aa: CASSYSRRGTGELFF
j_gene: TRBJ1-1; d_gene: -; v_gene: TRBV7-3; abundance: once; CDR3nt: TGTGCCAGCAGCCTTGGAGGGGGGGTTAACACTGAAGCTTTCTTT; CDR3aa: CASSLGGGVNTEAFF
j_gene: TRBJ1-2; d_gene: -; v_gene: TRBV16; abundance: -; CDR3nt: TGTGCCAGCAGCCAATCGAAAGGGGCAGGCTATGGCTACACCTTC; CDR3aa: CASSQSKGAGYGYTF
j_gene: TRBJ1-2; d_gene: TRBD1; v_gene: TRBV5-5; abundance: -; CDR3nt: TGTGCCAGCAGCTTCCGACAGGGGGCGCCTCACCCCTATGGCTACACCTTC; CDR3aa: CASSFRQGAPHPYGYTF
j_gene: TRBJ2-7; d_gene: -; v_gene: TRBV5-1; abundance: few; CDR3nt: TGCGCCAGCAGCTTGTTGGGTTCGGGCTACGAGCAGTACTTC; CDR3aa: CASSLLGSGYEQYF
j_gene: TRBJ2-5; d_gene: TRBD1; v_gene: TRBV28; abundance: -; CDR3nt: TGTGCCAGCAGTCCCAGACAGGGTGAGGACCAAGAGACCCAGTACTTC; CDR3aa: CASSPRQGEDQETQYF